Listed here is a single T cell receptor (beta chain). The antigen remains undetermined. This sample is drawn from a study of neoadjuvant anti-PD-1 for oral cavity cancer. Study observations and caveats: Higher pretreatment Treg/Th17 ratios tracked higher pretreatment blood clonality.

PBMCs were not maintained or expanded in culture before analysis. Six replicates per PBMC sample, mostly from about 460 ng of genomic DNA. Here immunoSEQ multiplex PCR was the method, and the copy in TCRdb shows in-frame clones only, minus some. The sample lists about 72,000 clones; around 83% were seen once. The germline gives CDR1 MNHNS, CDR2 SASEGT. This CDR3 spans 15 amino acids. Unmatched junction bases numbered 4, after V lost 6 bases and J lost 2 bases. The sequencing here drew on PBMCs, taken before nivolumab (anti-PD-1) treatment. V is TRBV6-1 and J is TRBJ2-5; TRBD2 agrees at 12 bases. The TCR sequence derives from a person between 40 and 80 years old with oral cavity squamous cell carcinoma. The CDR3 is CASSPGLAGQETQYF. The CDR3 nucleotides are TGTGCCAGCAGCCCAGGACTAGCGGGGCAAGAGACCCAGTACTTC.